These 29 T cell receptor beta chains share one sample of origin, sequenced in a study of blood T cell repertoires in COVID-19 (TCRdb year 2020). Library preparation employed the immunoSEQ multiplex PCR assay. As stored in TCRdb, this immuneACCESS dataset retains in-frame rearrangements with V and J assigned. A fraction of the clones does not appear; measured against another copy, unresolved V genes explain less than half of the discrepancy, and the remainder lacks a known reason. This sample holds 230,000 or so clones; about 91% were observed only once. Together, the top ten hold 2% to 3% of the sample. Sequencing was performed on PBMCs or T cells enriched from blood (not recorded which). The receptors shown here come from a woman aged 40 to 50 with acute COVID-19.

The genes are TRBV10-2 and TRBJ2-1, with 10 bases aligning to TRBD2. Germline values: CDR1 WSHSY, CDR2 SAAADI. This CDR3 spans 15 amino acids. V dropped 6 bases and J dropped 6; count of bases not matched to a gene: 8. For the CDR3, the DNA is TGCGCCAGCAGCTACCCACCTAGCGGGGGCAATGAGCAGTTCTTC. Translating it yields CASSYPPSGGNEQFF.

This sequence joins TRBV2 and TRBJ1-2; possibly TRBD1 for D (5 bases). The V end lost 5 bases, the J end lost 5 bases, and 21 bases lay between the germline ends. From germline, CDR1 is SNHLY and CDR2 FYNNEI. The CDR3 extends over 16 amino acids. The CDR3 nucleotides are TGTGCCAGCAGTACCCTCTCACGGGGGGGATCTTATGGCTACACCTTC. Protein product: CASSTLSRGGSYGYTF.

This clone was counted between two and nine times. The rearrangement uses TRBV6-4 and TRBJ2-2; D is possibly TRBD2 (6 bases). The germline V gene has CDR1 MRHNA and CDR2 SNTAGT. The V end was cut by 9 bases, the J end by 5 bases, with 22 bases between. CDR3 length: 16 residues. CDR3 loop: CASSSSGTVETGELFF. CDR3 sequence (DNA): TGTGCCAGTTCTTCTTCCGGGACTGTGGAAACCGGGGAGCTGTTTTTT.

The rearrangement uses TRBV21-1 and TRBJ2-2; the table's D call, TRBD2, has no DNA check behind it. TRBV21-1 is shown as a pseudogene. CDR3 length: 18 amino acids. CDR3 in amino acids: CASSIGRFGGRYTGELFF. CDR3 DNA sequence: TGTGCCAGCAGCATCGGTCGTTTCGGGGGGCGGTATACCGGGGAGCTGTTTTTT.

The chain employs TRBV12-5 and TRBJ2-7, with a tentative D call TRBD1 (5 bases). The germline V and J ends were trimmed by 0 bases and 2 bases, with 17 bases remaining between them. CDR3 length: 17 amino acids. Germline V gene sequence: CDR1 LGHNT, CDR2 FRNRAP. For the CDR3, the DNA is TGTGCTAGTGGTTTGGTCACTACCTTGACGACAGCCTACGAGCAGTACTTC. As protein: CASGLVTTLTTAYEQYF.

The chain combines TRBV19 with TRBJ2-1; 8 bases align to TRBD2. This CDR3 region has 15 residues. Germline V gene sequence: CDR1 LNHDA, CDR2 SQIVND (reference sequence). V lost 3 bases, J lost 8 bases, and 9 bases stayed unmatched. CDR3 in DNA: TGTGCCAGTAGTATTAGGAGCGGGAGCATTTATGAGCAGTTCTTC. Residues: CASSIRSGSIYEQFF. Complete variable domain (other parts from reference TRBV19 and TRBJ2-1): DGGITQSPKYLFRKEGQNVTLSCEQNLNHDAMYWYRQDPGQGLRLIYYSQIVNDFQKGDIAEGYSVSREKKESFPLTVTSAQKNPTAFYLCASSIRSGSIYEQFFGPGTRLTVL.

The genes are TRBV18 and TRBJ1-2; TRBD1 agrees at 8 bases. CDR1 is KGHSH and CDR2 is LQKENI in the germline V gene. The CDR3 runs 14 residues. V shed 6 bases, J shed 2 bases, and the junction held 5 bases outside the gene matches. The CDR3 DNA reads as TGTGCCAGCTCGCGGGACAGGTCAAACTATGGCTACACCTTC. Translated: CASSRDRSNYGYTF.

A single count supports this clone. This chain links TRBV6-6 with TRBJ2-3; a weak D match, TRBD2 (6 bases). This CDR3 region has 15 residues. Trimming removed 7 bases from V and 1 base from J, with 15 bases in between. Germline values: CDR1 MNHNY, CDR2 SVGAGI (reference sequence). The CDR3 nucleotides are TGTGCCAGCATCGGGGCCGGGAGAGGCACAGATACGCAGTATTTT. This codes for CASIGAGRGTDTQYF.

In DNA form, the CDR3 reads TGTGCCAGCAGCCAAGATTACGGAGCGGCCGAGCAGTACTTC. It translates to CASSQDYGAAEQYF. This sequence joins TRBV14 and TRBJ2-7, with D possibly TRBD2 on 5 matching bases. Trimming cost V 0 bases and J 6 bases, with 12 bases left between them. The CDR3 loop spans 14 amino acids. Germline CDR1 is SGHDN and CDR2 is FVKESK.

CDR3 sequence (DNA): TGTGCCAGCAAACCGACTGGGACAGGGAATGAAAAACTGTTTTTT. Residues: CASKPTGTGNEKLFF. The V call is TRBV19, the J call TRBJ1-4, with TRBD1 matching 9 bases. The CDR3 is 15 amino acids. Unmatched junction bases numbered 10, after V lost 9 bases and J lost 5 bases. The germline V gene encodes CDR1 LNHDA and CDR2 SQIVND (reference sequence).

The chain couples TRBV7-9 to TRBJ1-5; D gene ambiguous. The CDR3 sequence is 16 residues long. The V gene lost 2 bases and the J gene lost 6 bases, with 17 bases spanning the gap. Germline values: CDR1 SEHNR, CDR2 FQNEAQ (reference sequence). For the CDR3, the DNA is TGTGCCAGCAGCTTATCCCTTGAGGCGAGAGGTCAGCCCCAGCATTTT. Protein sequence: CASSLSLEARGQPQHF.

This rearrangement joins TRBV4-2 to TRBJ1-2; a possible D gene is TRBD1 (6 bases). This CDR3 has 15 residues. V was pared by 1 base and J by 8 bases, with 17 bases between. Germline V gene data show CDR1 as LGHNA and CDR2 as YNFKEQ. CDR3 amino acids: CASSQGTANLMGYTF. CDR3 nucleotides: TGTGCCAGCAGCCAAGGGACAGCCAACCTTATGGGCTACACCTTC.

This chain connects TRBV12-3 or TRBV12-4 to TRBJ1-6; D gene uncertain. Trimming took off 6 bases at V and 7 bases at J, with 7 bases between the two ends. The CDR3 runs 12 residues. CDR3 loop: CASSERNSPLHF. The CDR3 DNA reads TGTGCCAGCAGCGAACGGAATTCACCCCTCCACTTT.

The chain combines TRBV5-3 with TRBJ2-7; TRBD1 aligns across 8 bases. TRBV5-3 is an open reading frame, and its role is uncertain. The CDR3 runs 13 residues. Germline trimming cut 6 bases from V and 6 bases from J; bases unmatched to any gene: 8. The DNA of the CDR3 is TGTGCCAGAACTACTCCGGACAGGGCCGAGCAGTACGTC. Amino acid sequence: CARTTPDRAEQYV.

The V call is TRBV2, the J call TRBJ1-5; no reliable D call. CDR3 length equals 14 residues. V gave up 3 bases and J gave up 6 bases, with 12 bases separating them. Germline V gene data show CDR1 as SNHLY and CDR2 as FYNNEI. The CDR3 sequence is CASSEGLTSQPQHF. The CDR3 coding sequence is TGTGCCAGCAGTGAGGGCCTGACCAGTCAGCCCCAGCATTTT.

This chain joins TRBV5-6 and TRBJ1-2, with TRBD1 matching over 10 bases. CDR3 length: 16 residues. Germline V gene sequence: CDR1 SGHDT, CDR2 YYEEEE. J lost 3 bases, V lost 3 bases, and 8 bases had no gene match. CDR3 region: CASSSGGQGVDYGYTF. CDR3 bases: TGTGCCAGCAGCTCTGGCGGACAGGGGGTTGACTATGGCTACACCTTC.

The chain is built from TRBV5-1 and TRBJ1-2, with 10 bases that match TRBD1. CDR3 size: 14 residues. V shed 4 bases, J shed 2 bases, and the junction held 2 bases outside the gene matches. CDR1 is SGHRS, CDR2 YFSETQ, per germline. This chain's CDR3 is CASSAGQGNYGYTF. The CDR3 DNA reads as TGCGCCAGCAGCGCGGGACAGGGGAACTATGGCTACACCTTC.

This chain links TRBV27 with TRBJ2-7; 7 bases align to TRBD2. The germline V gene has CDR1 MNHEY and CDR2 SMNVEV (reference sequence). The CDR3 contains 14 residues. The V gene end was trimmed by 3 bases and the J gene end by 6 bases; junction bases not matched to a gene: 8. In nucleotides, the CDR3 is TGTGCCAGCAGTTTTAGCGGGCTAATGGGCGAGCAGTACGTC. Protein product: CASSFSGLMGEQYV.

The V and J genes are TRBV5-4 and TRBJ1-6; 9 bases fit TRBD1. This CDR3 contains 15 residues. From germline, CDR1 is SGHNT and CDR2 YYREEE (reference sequence). The ends lost 0 bases at V and 5 bases at J; junction bases unmatched: 0. The CDR3 DNA reads TGTGCCAGCAGCTTGGGGACAGGGGATAATTCACCCCTCCACTTT. This translates into CASSLGTGDNSPLHF. Using reference TRBV5-4 and TRBJ1-6 for the parts outside the CDR3, the full variable domain is ETGVTQSPTHLIKTRGQQVTLRCSSQSGHNTVSWYQQALGQGPQFIFQYYREEENGRGNFPPRFSGLQFPNYSSELNVNALELDDSALYLCASSLGTGDNSPLHFGNGTRLTVT.

This clone was seen once. The chain joins TRBV7-6 to TRBJ2-1; 8 nucleotides line up with TRBD2. From germline, CDR1 is SGHVS and CDR2 FNYEAQ. The CDR3 sequence is 15 residues long. V lost 2 bases, J lost 10 bases, and 10 bases stayed unmatched. The CDR3 sequence is CASSLRGLALGEQFF. CDR3 nucleotide sequence: TGTGCCAGCAGCTTAAGAGGACTAGCACTAGGGGAGCAGTTCTTC.

This rearrangement joins TRBV7-2 to TRBJ2-5; 12 positions agree with TRBD2. This CDR3 region has 16 residues. Germline assignment: CDR1 SGHTA and CDR2 FQGNSA. V lost 5 bases, J lost 4 bases, and 8 bases stayed unmatched. This CDR3 is CASSAETSGRLETQYF. The CDR3 DNA reads as TGTGCCAGCAGCGCCGAGACTAGCGGGAGATTAGAGACCCAGTACTTC. Full variable domain (remainder filled in from reference TRBV7-2 and TRBJ2-5): GAGVSQSPSNKVTEKGKDVELRCDPISGHTALYWYRQSLGQGLEFLIYFQGNSAPDKSGLPSDRFSAERTGGSVSTLTIQRTQQEDSAVYLCASSAETSGRLETQYFGPGTRLLVL.

This rearrangement joins TRBV6-5 to TRBJ2-3; 12 bases are shared with TRBD1. The V gene's germline CDR1 is MNHEY and CDR2 SVGAGI. The junction had 7 bases not matched to a gene; V was cut back by 11 bases and J by 4 bases. This CDR3 contains 14 residues. CDR3 loop: CAAGQGARADTQYF. The CDR3 region has the DNA TGTGCCGCGGGACAGGGGGCGCGGGCAGATACGCAGTATTTT.

The chain combines TRBV18 with TRBJ1-5; D is unresolved. The CDR3 loop spans 18 amino acids. V lost 6 bases to trimming and J lost 2 bases, with 23 bases between them. Looked up from germline, CDR1 is KGHSH and CDR2 is LQKENI. The CDR3 is CASSGDTLVLTGNQPQHF. CDR3 sequence (DNA): TGTGCCAGCTCGGGAGATACTTTGGTCCTTACGGGCAATCAGCCCCAGCATTTT.

The chain joins TRBV11-2 to TRBJ1-5; 7 positions match TRBD1. CDR3 size: 14 residues. Germline V lookup: CDR1 SGHAT, CDR2 FQNNGV. V trimming: 3 bases; J trimming: 2 bases; junction bases outside the gene matches: 1. CDR3 DNA sequence: TGTGCCAGCAGCTTCGGACAGGGCAATCAGCCCCAGCATTTT. The encoded protein is CASSFGQGNQPQHF.

The chain employs TRBV19 and TRBJ2-1; possible D gene TRBD2, 5 bases. Germline CDR1 and CDR2: LNHDA and SQIVND (reference sequence). The CDR3 extends over 15 amino acids. Between the trimmed V and J ends, which lost 7 bases and 14 bases, there was a span of 27 bases. The CDR3: CASIEGGVGVTNKFF. The CDR3 DNA sequence: TGTGCCAGTATTGAAGGTGGGGTCGGGGTGACAAACAAGTTCTTC.

The V gene is TRBV5-1, the J gene TRBJ1-6; possibly TRBD1 for D (5 bases). Trimming removed 3 bases from V and 9 bases from J, with 10 bases in between. This CDR3 region has 13 residues. CDR1 SGHRS and CDR2 YFSETQ come from the germline V gene. DNA of the CDR3: TGCGCCAGCAGCTACGACAGACCTTCACCCCTCCACTTT. Protein: CASSYDRPSPLHF.

The chain is built from TRBV7-2 and TRBJ1-6; TRBD1 is a possible D gene (6 bases). Germline V gene sequence: CDR1 SGHTA, CDR2 FQGNSA. The germline V and J ends were trimmed by 4 bases and 7 bases, with 14 bases remaining between them. The CDR3 runs to 15 residues. DNA for the CDR3: TGTGCCAGCAGCTATACAGGGCCGGGGAATTCACCCCTCCACTTT. Its protein is CASSYTGPGNSPLHF.

The rearrangement joins TRBV5-5 to TRBJ1-3; D call uncertain. Trimming shortened V by 4 bases and J by 2 bases, and 10 bases separated the two germline ends. In germline, CDR1 is SGHKS, CDR2 YYEKEE (reference sequence). This CDR3 has 14 amino acids. CDR3 sequence reads: CASSRSGTGNTIYF. CDR3 nucleotides: TGTGCCAGCAGCCGTTCGGGTACTGGAAACACCATATATTTT.

CDR3 nucleotide sequence: TGTGCCAGTAGTGCAAGAGGGATCCTGAACACTGAAGCTTTCTTT. Translating gives CASSARGILNTEAFF. The genes are TRBV19 and TRBJ1-1, with D unresolved. Trimming took 5 bases from V and 0 from J, leaving 13 bases between them. Germline assignment: CDR1 LNHDA and CDR2 SQIVND (reference sequence). The CDR3 is 15 amino acids.